The present T cell receptor beta chain was sequenced within a study of Ad26.COV2.S vaccination and SARS-CoV-2 variants (dated by TCRdb to about 2021). Regarding the study in general: Vaccine-arm donors were drawn from COV1001, a multicentre, randomized, double-blind, placebo-controlled phase I-IIa trial of Ad26.COV2.S in healthy adults. Ad26.COV2.S was administered intramuscularly at 5 x 10^10 or 1 x 10^11 viral particles, either as a single shot or as two shots given 56 days apart. Sequencing of the TCRbeta repertoire served to evaluate the specificity and breadth of SARS-CoV-2-reactive T cell receptors following Ad26.COV2.S vaccination. The TCR-sequenced set comprised approximately 30 samples: around 20 Ad26.COV2.S vaccine recipients, 5 placebo recipients and 8 SARS-CoV-2 convalescent individuals. Trial participants were randomized into five groups of five: low-dose or high-dose Ad26.COV2.S given once or twice, or placebo on both occasions. Investigators did not know the trial group allocation while performing experiments and assessing outcomes. General findings and caveats noted by the study authors: The study lacked the statistical power to compare responses across vaccine doses or regimens. The authors noted that total T cell responses may have been underestimated by the TCR breadth and depth analyses. Vaccine and placebo recipients had comparable non-spike TCR breadth, which fits with the vaccine containing only spike. Compared with placebo recipients, Ad26.COV2.S recipients showed higher spike-specific TCR breadth (P = 0.0014). After vaccination, spike-specific CD8+ and CD4+ T cell responses were reported to show substantial breadth.

The sample's treatment or condition, from its label and the paper: roughly 20 received Ad26.COV2.S at low or high dose, single or two shots; 5 received placebo; per-sample allocation not given. For vaccine and placebo recipients, the sequenced repertoires came from samples collected on day 63 after the first injection. Cohort 1b enrolled about 25 adults aged 18-55 years at a single site in Boston, USA, between 29 July and 7 August 2020. Ad26.COV2.S consisted of a replication-incompetent adenovirus type 26 vector by which a prefusion-stabilized SARS-CoV-2 spike protein from the original Wuhan strain was expressed. In the case of this clone: Its recognized antigen is unknown. Base qualities are missing; no much larger clone stands one base away.

The immunoSEQ Assay was used to sequence TCRbeta CDR3 regions. After extraction, genomic DNA underwent amplification by bias-controlled multiplex PCR, followed by high-throughput sequencing. Under the source paper's analysis protocol: To quantify the absolute abundance of every unique TCRbeta CDR3 region, sequences were collapsed and filtered. Usable DNA was measured by amplifying reference genes present in all nucleated cells, and TCRbeta template counts were normalized to that usable DNA to estimate T cell fraction. Repertoire TCRs were annotated as SARS-CoV-2-specific by exact matching of V gene, CDR3 amino acid sequence and J gene to a known reactive TCR set. MIRA supplied the reference SARS-CoV-2 TCR set, which was filtered for enrichment in COVID-19-positive ImmuneCODE repertoires so that public or cross-reactive TCRs were removed. Using the MIRA antigens, annotated TCRs were further analysed by specific ORF or by position within an ORF. Breadth was defined as annotated unique rearrangements over total unique productive rearrangements; depth was the summed frequency of those rearrangements. Two-sided Wilcoxon rank-sum tests were applied when comparing TCR breadth between groups. What TCRdb holds here is the immuneACCESS table cut down to in-frame rearrangements. Part of the clones is not present; checked against another copy, under half of the missing clones reflect an unresolved V gene, and the others are unexplained. That table supplies the V and J calls and clone size; D and trimming were determined from the DNA. The sample table shows over 450,000 clones, and about nine tenths are seen once. The top ten hold 1.7% of the sample.

The TCR comes from a person aged 18 to 59 who received the Ad26.COV2.S COVID-19 vaccine or a placebo. Sequenced here: peripheral blood, sampled in a trial of Ad26.COV2.S vaccine versus placebo.

The bases are TGTGCCAGCAGCTTATTGAGGGGGAATGAAAAACTGTTTTTT. Translation gives CASSLLRGNEKLFF. This chain is built from TRBV7-2 and TRBJ1-4; a weak D assignment points to TRBD1 (6 bases agree). At the junction V is shortened by 2 bases and J by 5 bases, with 9 bases in between. The germline V gene encodes CDR1 SGHTA and CDR2 FQGNSA. The CDR3 sequence holds 14 residues, the cysteine and phenylalanine included. The CDR3 DNA has 42 bases and is translated from base 1.